Described below is a single T cell receptor (beta chain) sequence and its context. Per the original data handling: Reference gene primers were amplified, and this amplification served to estimate nucleated cell counts. The table came from immunoSEQ multiplex PCR; TCRdb's copy has only in-frame clones and leaves some out. The V and J calls and clone size come from that table; D and trimming were worked out from the DNA. Of a few hundred thousand clones listed, 80% to 90% were seen once; the top ten hold under 0.95%. These data belong to a study of blood T cell repertoires in COVID-19. Sequenced sample: peripheral blood. The clonotype originates from a man in his thirties or forties with acute or convalescent COVID-19.

The CDR3 DNA is TGTGCCAGCAACAGCCCCCCCGAGACCCAGTACTTC. Translation gives CASNSPPETQYF. This rearrangement joins TRBV28 to TRBJ2-5; the D is unclear. This CDR3 is 12 amino acids long. Germline values: CDR1 MDHEN, CDR2 SYDVKM. V dropped 7 bases and J dropped 5 bases, with 11 bases sitting between them.